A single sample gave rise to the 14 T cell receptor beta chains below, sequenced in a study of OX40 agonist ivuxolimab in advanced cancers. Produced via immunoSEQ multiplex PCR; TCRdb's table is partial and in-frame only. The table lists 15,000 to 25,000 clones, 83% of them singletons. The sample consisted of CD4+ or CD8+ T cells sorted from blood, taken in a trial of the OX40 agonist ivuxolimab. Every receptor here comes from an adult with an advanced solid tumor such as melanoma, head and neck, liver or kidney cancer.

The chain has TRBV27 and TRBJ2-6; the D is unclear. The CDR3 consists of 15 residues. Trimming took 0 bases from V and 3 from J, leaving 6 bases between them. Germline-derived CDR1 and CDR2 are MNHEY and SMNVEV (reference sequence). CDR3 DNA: TGTGCCAGCAGTTTATCCCCGGTTGGGGCCAACGTCCTGACTTTC. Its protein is CASSLSPVGANVLTF.

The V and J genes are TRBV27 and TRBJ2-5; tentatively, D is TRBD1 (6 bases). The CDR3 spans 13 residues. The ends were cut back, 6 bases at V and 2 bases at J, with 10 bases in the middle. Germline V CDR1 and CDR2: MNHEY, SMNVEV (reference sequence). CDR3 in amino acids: CASRDRLQETQYF. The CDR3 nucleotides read TGTGCCAGCAGGGACAGACTACAAGAGACCCAGTACTTC.

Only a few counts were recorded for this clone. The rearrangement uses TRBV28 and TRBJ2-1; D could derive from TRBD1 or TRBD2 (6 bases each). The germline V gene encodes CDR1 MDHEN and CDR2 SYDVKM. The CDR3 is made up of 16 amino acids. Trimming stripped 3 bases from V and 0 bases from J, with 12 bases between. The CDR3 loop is CASSFLGGSSYNEQFF. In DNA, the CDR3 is TGTGCCAGCAGTTTCTTGGGGGGCAGCTCCTACAATGAGCAGTTCTTC.

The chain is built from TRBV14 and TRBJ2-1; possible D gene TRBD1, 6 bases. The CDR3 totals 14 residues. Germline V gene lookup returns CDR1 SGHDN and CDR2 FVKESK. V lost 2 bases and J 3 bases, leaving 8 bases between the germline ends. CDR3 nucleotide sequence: TGTGCCAGCAGCCAAACAGGGAGCTACAATGAGCAGTTCTTC. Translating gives CASSQTGSYNEQFF.

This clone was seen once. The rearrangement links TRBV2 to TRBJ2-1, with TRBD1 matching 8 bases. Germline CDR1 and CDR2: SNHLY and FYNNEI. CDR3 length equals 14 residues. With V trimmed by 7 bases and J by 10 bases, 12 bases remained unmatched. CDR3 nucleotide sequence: TGTGCCAGCAATCCTGGGCAGGGGGCCCAAGAGCAGTTCTTC. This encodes CASNPGQGAQEQFF.

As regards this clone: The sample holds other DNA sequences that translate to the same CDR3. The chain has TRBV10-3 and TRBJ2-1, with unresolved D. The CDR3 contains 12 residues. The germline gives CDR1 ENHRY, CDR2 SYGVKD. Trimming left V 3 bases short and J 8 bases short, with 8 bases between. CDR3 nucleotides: TGTGCCATCAGTGACCTCGAGGATGAGCAGTTCTTC. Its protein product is CAISDLEDEQFF.

The CDR3 DNA reads as TGTGCCAGCAGTTCGACAGGGCCCTACGAGCAGTACTTC. Translation: CASSSTGPYEQYF. This chain uses TRBV28 with TRBJ2-7; TRBD1 aligns across 7 bases. The V segment lost 4 bases and the J segment 2 bases; nucleotides outside the gene matches: 2. Germline V gene data show CDR1 as MDHEN and CDR2 as SYDVKM. CDR3 length equals 13 residues.

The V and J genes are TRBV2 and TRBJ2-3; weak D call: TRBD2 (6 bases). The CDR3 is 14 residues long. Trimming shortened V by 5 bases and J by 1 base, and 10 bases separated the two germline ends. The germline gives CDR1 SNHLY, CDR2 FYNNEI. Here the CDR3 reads CASSRDLRTDTQYF. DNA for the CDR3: TGTGCCAGCAGTCGGGACTTACGCACAGATACGCAGTATTTT.

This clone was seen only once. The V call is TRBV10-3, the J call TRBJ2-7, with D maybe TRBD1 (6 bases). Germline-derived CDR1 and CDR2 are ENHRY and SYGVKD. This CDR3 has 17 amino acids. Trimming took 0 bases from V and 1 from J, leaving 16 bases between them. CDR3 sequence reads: CAISESTGSLVSYEQYF. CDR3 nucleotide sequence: TGTGCCATCAGTGAGTCGACAGGTTCATTAGTGTCCTACGAGCAGTACTTC.

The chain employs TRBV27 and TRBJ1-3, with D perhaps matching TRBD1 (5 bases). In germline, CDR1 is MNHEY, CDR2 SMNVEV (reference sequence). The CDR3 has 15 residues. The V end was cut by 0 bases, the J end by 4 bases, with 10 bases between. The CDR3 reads CASSLSPGPGNTIYF. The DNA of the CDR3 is TGTGCCAGCAGTTTATCCCCAGGGCCGGGAAACACCATATATTTT.

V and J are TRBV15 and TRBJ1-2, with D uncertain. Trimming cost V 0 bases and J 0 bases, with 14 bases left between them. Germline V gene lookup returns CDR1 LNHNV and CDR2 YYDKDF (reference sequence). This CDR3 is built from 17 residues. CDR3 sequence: CATSRDGVTTANYGYTF. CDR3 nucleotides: TGTGCCACCAGCAGAGATGGAGTAACTACAGCTAACTATGGCTACACCTTC.

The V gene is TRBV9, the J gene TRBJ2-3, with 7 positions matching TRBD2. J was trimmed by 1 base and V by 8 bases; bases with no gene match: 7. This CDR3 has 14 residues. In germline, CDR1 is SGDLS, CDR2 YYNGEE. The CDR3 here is CASQDRGGTDTQYF. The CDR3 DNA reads TGTGCCAGTCAAGACCGGGGGGGCACAGATACGCAGTATTTT.

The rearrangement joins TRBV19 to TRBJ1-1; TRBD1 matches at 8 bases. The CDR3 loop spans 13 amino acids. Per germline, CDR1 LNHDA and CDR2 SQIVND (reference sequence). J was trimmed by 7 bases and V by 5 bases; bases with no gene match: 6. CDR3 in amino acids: CASSFFGTGEAFF. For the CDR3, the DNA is TGTGCCAGTAGTTTCTTCGGGACAGGTGAAGCTTTCTTT.

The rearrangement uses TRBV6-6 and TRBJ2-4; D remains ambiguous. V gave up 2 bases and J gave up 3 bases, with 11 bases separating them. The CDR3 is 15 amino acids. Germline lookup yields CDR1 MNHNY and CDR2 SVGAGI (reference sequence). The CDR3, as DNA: TGTGCCAGCAGTTACAGGGATGGGGACAAAAACATTCAGTACTTC. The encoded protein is CASSYRDGDKNIQYF.